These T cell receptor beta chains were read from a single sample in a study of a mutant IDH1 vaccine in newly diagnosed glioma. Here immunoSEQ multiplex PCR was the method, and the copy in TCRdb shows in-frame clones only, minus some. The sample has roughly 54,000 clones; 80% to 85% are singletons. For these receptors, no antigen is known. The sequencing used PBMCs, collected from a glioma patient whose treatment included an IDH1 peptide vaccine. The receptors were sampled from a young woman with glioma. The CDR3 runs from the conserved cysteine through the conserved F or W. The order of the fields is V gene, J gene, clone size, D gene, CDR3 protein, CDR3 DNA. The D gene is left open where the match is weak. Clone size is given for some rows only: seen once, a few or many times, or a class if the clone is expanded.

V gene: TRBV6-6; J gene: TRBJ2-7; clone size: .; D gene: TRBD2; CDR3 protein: CASSSLSGGGYEQYF; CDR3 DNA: TGTGCCAGCAGTTCGCTCTCGGGAGGGGGGTACGAGCAGTACTTC
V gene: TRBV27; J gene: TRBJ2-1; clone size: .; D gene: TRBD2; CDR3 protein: CASSRELAGGAYNEQFF; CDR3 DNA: TGTGCCAGCAGTCGAGAATTAGCGGGGGGGGCATACAATGAGCAGTTCTTC
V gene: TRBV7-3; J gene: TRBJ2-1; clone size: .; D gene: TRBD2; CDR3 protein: CASSSIPTSGRFNEQFF; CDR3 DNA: TGTGCCAGCAGCTCAATACCAACTAGCGGGAGGTTCAATGAGCAGTTCTTC
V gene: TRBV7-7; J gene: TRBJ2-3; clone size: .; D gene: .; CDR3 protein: CASSPGRDLRSDTQYF; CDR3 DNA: TGTGCTAGCAGCCCCGGTAGGGACTTGAGGTCAGATACGCAGTATTTT
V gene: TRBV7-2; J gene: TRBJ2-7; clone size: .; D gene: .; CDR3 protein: CASSSSAGYEQYF; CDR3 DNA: TGTGCCAGCAGCTCAAGTGCAGGTTACGAGCAGTACTTC
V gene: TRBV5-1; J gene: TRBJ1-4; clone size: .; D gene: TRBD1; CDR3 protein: CASSLDRGRLGNEKLFF; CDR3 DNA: TGCGCCAGCAGCTTGGACAGGGGGCGCCTAGGTAATGAAAAACTGTTTTTT
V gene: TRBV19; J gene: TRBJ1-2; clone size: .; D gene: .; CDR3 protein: CASSIADDIYGYTF; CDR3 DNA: TGTGCCAGTAGTATAGCCGACGACATCTATGGCTACACCTTC
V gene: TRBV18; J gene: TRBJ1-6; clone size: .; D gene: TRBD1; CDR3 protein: CASSPRDRGGSFGNSPLHF; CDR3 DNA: TGTGCCAGCTCACCGCGCGACAGGGGGGGCTCCTTCGGGAATTCACCCCTCCACTTT
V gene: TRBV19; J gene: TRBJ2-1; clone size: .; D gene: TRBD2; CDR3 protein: CASSIGLAFDEQFF; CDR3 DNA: TGTGCCAGTAGTATAGGACTAGCGTTTGATGAGCAGTTCTTC
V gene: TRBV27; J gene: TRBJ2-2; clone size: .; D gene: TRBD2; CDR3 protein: CASSLLLAGGTGELFF; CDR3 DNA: TGTGCCAGCAGTTTACTCCTAGCGGGAGGGACCGGGGAGCTGTTTTTT
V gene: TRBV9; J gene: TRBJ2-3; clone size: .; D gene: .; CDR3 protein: CASNREGTDTQYF; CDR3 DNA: TGTGCCAGTAACAGGGAGGGAACAGATACGCAGTATTTT
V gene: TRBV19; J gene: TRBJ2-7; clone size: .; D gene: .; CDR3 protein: CASSIGGGYEQYF; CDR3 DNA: TGTGCCAGTAGTATAGGAGGTGGCTACGAGCAGTACTTC
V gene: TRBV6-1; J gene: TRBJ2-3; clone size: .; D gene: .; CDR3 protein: CASSVRGGRDTQYF; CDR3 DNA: TGTGCCAGCAGTGTTCGAGGGGGAAGAGATACGCAGTATTTT
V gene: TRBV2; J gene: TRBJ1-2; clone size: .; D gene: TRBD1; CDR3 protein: CASSNRGIGYGYTF; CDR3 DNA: TGTGCCAGCAGTAACAGGGGAATAGGCTATGGCTACACCTTC
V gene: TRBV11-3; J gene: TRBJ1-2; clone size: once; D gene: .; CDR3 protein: CASSLGTF; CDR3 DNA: TGTGCCAGCAGCTTGGGCACCTTC
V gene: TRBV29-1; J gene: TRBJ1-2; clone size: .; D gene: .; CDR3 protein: CSVGGHYGYTF; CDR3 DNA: TGCAGCGTTGGGGGGCACTATGGCTACACCTTC
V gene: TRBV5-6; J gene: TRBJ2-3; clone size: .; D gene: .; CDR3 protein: CASSLGPPTDTQYF; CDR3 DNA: TGTGCCAGCAGCTTGGGGCCGCCCACAGATACGCAGTATTTT
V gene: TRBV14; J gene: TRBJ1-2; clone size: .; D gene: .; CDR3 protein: CASSQGGRGPNYGYTF; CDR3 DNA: TGTGCCAGCAGCCAAGGAGGGCGGGGCCCTAACTATGGCTACACCTTC
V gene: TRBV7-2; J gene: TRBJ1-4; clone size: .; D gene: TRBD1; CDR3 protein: CASSPQTGATNEKLFF; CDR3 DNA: TGTGCCAGCAGCCCACAGACAGGGGCAACTAATGAAAAACTGTTTTTT
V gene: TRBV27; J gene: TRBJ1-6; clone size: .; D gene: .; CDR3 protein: CASSLSGHADYNSPLHF; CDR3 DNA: TGTGCCAGCAGTTTATCTGGTCACGCGGACTATAATTCACCCCTCCACTTT
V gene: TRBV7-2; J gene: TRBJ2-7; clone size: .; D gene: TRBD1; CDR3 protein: CASSRRQGPHEQYF; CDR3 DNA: TGTGCCAGCAGCAGAAGACAGGGACCCCACGAGCAGTACTTC
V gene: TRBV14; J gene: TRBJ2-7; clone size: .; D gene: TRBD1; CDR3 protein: CASSPFQGAGEQYF; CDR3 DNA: TGTGCCAGCAGCCCCTTCCAGGGGGCCGGCGAGCAGTACTTC
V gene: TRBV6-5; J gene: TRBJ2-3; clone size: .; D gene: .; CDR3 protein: CASSLTGVGGDTQYF; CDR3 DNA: TGTGCCAGCAGCCTCACAGGGGTGGGAGGGGATACGCAGTATTTT
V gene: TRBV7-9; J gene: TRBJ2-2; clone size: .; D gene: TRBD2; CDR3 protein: CASSPSGVNTGELFF; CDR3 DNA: TGTGCCAGCAGCCCTAGCGGGGTGAACACCGGGGAGCTGTTTTTT
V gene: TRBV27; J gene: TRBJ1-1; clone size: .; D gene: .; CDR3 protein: CASSPSGNTEAFF; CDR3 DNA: TGTGCCAGCAGTCCCTCCGGGAACACTGAAGCTTTCTTT
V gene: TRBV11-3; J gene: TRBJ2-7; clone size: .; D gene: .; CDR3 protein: CASSHRDGQDEQYF; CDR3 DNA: TGTGCCAGCAGCCACAGGGACGGGCAGGACGAGCAGTACTTC
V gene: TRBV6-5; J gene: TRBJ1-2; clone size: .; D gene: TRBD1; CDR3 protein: CASSAQGASYGYTF; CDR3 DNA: TGTGCCAGCAGTGCACAGGGGGCGAGCTATGGCTACACCTTC
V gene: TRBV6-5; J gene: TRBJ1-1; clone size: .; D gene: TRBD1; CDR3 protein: CASNPTGRGTEAFF; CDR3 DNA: TGTGCCAGCAACCCGACAGGGAGAGGCACTGAAGCTTTCTTT
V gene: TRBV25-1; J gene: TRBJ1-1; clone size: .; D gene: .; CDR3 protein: CASRGVNTEAFF; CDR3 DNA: TGTGCCAGCAGGGGGGTGAACACTGAAGCTTTCTTT
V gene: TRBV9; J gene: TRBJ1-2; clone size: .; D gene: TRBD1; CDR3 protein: CASSVGTGGPYGYTF; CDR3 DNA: TGTGCCAGCAGCGTGGGGACAGGGGGACCATATGGCTACACCTTC
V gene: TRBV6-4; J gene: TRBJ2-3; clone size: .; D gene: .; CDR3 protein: CASSDSQGTSTDTQYF; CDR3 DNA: TGTGCCAGCAGTGATTCCCAGGGCACTAGCACAGATACGCAGTATTTT
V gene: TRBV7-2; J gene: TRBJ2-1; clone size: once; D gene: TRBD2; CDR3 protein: CASSSSGAGPYNEQFF; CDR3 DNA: TGTGCCAGCAGCTCGAGCGGGGCAGGTCCCTACAATGAGCAGTTCTTC
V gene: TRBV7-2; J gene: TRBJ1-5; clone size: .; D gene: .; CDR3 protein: CASSLGVNQPQHF; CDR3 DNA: TGTGCCAGCAGCTTAGGCGTCAATCAGCCCCAGCATTTT
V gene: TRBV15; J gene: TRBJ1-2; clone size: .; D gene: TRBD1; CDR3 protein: CATSRDGTGYNYGYTF; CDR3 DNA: TGTGCCACCAGCAGAGACGGGACAGGGTATAACTATGGCTACACCTTC
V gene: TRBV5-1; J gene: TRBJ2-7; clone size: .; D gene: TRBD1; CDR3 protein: CASSLGTGDGEQYF; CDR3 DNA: TGCGCCAGCAGCTTGGGGACAGGGGATGGAGAGCAGTACTTC
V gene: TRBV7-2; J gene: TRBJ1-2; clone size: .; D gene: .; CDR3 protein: CASSLPWGNYGYTF; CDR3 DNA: TGTGCCAGCAGCTTGCCTTGGGGGAACTATGGCTACACCTTC
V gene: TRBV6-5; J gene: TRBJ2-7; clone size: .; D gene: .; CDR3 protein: CASKGGPYEQYF; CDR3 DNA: TGTGCCAGCAAAGGTGGTCCCTACGAGCAGTACTTC
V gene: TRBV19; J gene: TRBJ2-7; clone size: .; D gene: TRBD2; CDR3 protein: CASSIVAGGYYEQYF; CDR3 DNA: TGTGCCAGTAGTATAGTAGCGGGAGGGTACTACGAGCAGTACTTC
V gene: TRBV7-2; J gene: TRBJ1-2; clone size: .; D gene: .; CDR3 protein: CASSLDSSGYTF; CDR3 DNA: TGTGCCAGCAGCTTAGACTCTTCTGGCTACACCTTC
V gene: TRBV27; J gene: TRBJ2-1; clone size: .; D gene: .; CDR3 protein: CASSLGTSSYNEQFF; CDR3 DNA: TGTGCCAGCAGTCTCGGTACGAGCTCCTACAATGAGCAGTTCTTC
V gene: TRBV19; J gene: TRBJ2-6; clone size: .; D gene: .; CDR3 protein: CASSMGSRSGANVLTF; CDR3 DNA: TGTGCCAGTAGTATGGGCAGCCGCTCTGGGGCCAACGTCCTGACTTTC
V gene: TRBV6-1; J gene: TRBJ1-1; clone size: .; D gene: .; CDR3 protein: CASSDRGLLYTEAFF; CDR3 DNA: TGTGCCAGCAGTGACCGGGGACTCCTTTACACTGAAGCTTTCTTT
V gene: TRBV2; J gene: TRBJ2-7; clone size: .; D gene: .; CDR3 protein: CASITTAYEQYF; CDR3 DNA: TGTGCCAGCATCACGACGGCCTACGAGCAGTACTTC
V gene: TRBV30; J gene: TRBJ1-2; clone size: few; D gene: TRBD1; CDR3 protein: CAWRETGNWWGYTF; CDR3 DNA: TGTGCCTGGAGAGAGACAGGGAACTGGTGGGGCTACACCTTC
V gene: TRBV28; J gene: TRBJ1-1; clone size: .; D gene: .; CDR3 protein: CASSHGLHTEAFF; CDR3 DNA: TGTGCCAGCAGCCATGGCCTCCACACTGAAGCTTTCTTT